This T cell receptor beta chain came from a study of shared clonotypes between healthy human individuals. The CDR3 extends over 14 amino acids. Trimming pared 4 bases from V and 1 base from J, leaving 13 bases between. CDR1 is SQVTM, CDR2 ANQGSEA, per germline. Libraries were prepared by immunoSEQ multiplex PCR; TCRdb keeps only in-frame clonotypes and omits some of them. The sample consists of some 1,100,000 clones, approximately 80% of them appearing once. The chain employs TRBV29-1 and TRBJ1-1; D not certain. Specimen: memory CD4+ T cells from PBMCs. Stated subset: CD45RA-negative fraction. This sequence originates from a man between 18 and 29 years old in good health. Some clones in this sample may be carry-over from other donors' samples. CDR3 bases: TGCAGCGTTGCGGCCCGGCAGGCGAACACTGAAGCTTTCTTT. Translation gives CSVAARQANTEAFF.